These 12 T cell receptor beta chains originate from one sample sequenced in a study of blood T cell repertoires in COVID-19 (dated by TCRdb to 2018 to 2020). Preparation of the library involved the immunoSEQ multiplex PCR assay. As stored in TCRdb, this immuneACCESS dataset retains in-frame rearrangements with V and J assigned. A fraction of the clones does not appear; measured against another copy, unresolved V genes explain less than half of the discrepancy, and the remainder lacks a known reason. Recorded for this sample are roughly 260,000 clones; roughly nine tenths of them occurred a single time. 0.95% to 1.5% of the sample rests with the top ten. Specimen: PBMCs or T cells enriched from blood (not recorded which). The receptors come from a human donor in a cohort exposed to, infected with or recovered from COVID-19 (not recorded which). The donor label of this sample is uncertain.

V gene TRBV6-5 combines with J gene TRBJ1-2; D possibly corresponds to TRBD1 (5 bases). The CDR3 consists of 16 residues. V was trimmed by 2 bases and J by 1 base, leaving 14 bases between them. Germline CDR1 MNHEY, CDR2 SVGAGI. The CDR3 is CASSYGGARNNYGYTF. In DNA, the CDR3 is TGTGCCAGCAGTTACGGAGGGGCAAGGAATAACTATGGCTACACCTTC.

CDR3 residues: CASGLSVGTEAFF. The CDR3 DNA sequence: TGTGCTAGTGGTTTGTCTGTCGGGACTGAAGCTTTCTTT. The chain couples TRBV12-5 to TRBJ1-1; D remains ambiguous. Germline CDR1 reads LGHNT; CDR2 reads FRNRAP. CDR3 length equals 13 residues. V was trimmed by 2 bases and J by 5 bases, leaving 9 bases between them.

The V gene is TRBV4-1, the J gene TRBJ1-6, with D possibly matching TRBD1 (6 bases). Germline V gene sequence: CDR1 MGHRA, CDR2 YSYEKL. The CDR3 runs 15 residues. V shed 0 bases and J shed 15 bases, with 18 bases lying between them. The CDR3 spells CASSQEPAGIRGLHF. CDR3 coding DNA: TGCGCCAGCAGCCAAGAACCAGCGGGGATCAGGGGCCTCCACTTT.

The sample holds a few counts of this clone. In nucleotides, the CDR3 is TGTGCCAGCAGTGGATGGGCGGGGGGTCAGGTCGATGAGCAGTTCTTC. Translated: CASSGWAGGQVDEQFF. The genes are TRBV7-9 and TRBJ2-1; 8 nucleotides match TRBD2. The V gene end was trimmed by 6 bases and the J gene end by 8 bases; junction bases not matched to a gene: 15. The CDR3 extends over 16 amino acids. CDR1 is SEHNR, CDR2 FQNEAQ, per germline (reference sequence).

This clone is a singleton in its sample. V is TRBV7-2 and J is TRBJ2-7; no reliable D call. The germline CDR1 and CDR2 sequences are SGHTA and FQGNSA. The CDR3 contains 14 residues. V was clipped by 1 base and J by 2 bases, with 9 bases between them. CDR3 DNA sequence: TGTGCCAGCAGCTTAGTGTACAGTCCCTACGAGCAGTACTTC. Amino acid sequence: CASSLVYSPYEQYF.

The J gene is TRBJ2-2, the V gene TRBV19; D not certain. V was clipped by 6 bases and J by 6 bases, with 14 bases between them. The CDR3 runs to 14 residues. The germline CDR1 and CDR2 sequences are LNHDA and SQIVND (reference sequence). As DNA, the CDR3 is TGTGCCAGTAGCTTGGCAGGCGTTGCCGGGGAGCTGTTTTTT. Translated: CASSLAGVAGELFF.

The CDR3 is CASSPGTGGSDTQYF. Here the CDR3 DNA reads TGCGCCAGCAGTCCCGGGACAGGGGGCTCGGATACGCAGTATTTT. This chain connects TRBV5-1 to TRBJ2-3; 12 bases fit TRBD1. V shed 5 bases and J 6 bases; nucleotides not matched to a gene: 7. The CDR3 is 15 residues long. The V gene's germline CDR1 is SGHRS and CDR2 YFSETQ. The whole variable domain, remainder taken from reference TRBV5-1 and TRBJ2-3, is KAGVTQTPRYLIKTRGQQVTLSCSPISGHRSVSWYQQTPGQGLQFLFEYFSETQRNKGNFPGRFSGRQFSNSRSEMNVSTLELGDSALYLCASSPGTGGSDTQYFGPGTRLTVL.

The V gene is TRBV29-1, the J gene TRBJ1-1; TRBD1 aligns across 7 bases. V was clipped by 4 bases and J by 0 bases; unmatched bases: 11. CDR3 length: 16 amino acids. The germline V gene encodes CDR1 SQVTM and CDR2 ANQGSEA. The CDR3 DNA is TGCAGCGTTGTGGGGACAGTCAAAATTTTGAACACTGAAGCTTTCTTT. It specifies CSVVGTVKILNTEAFF.

The chain recombines TRBV4-3 with TRBJ1-2; a possible D gene is TRBD1 (6 bases). V lost 0 bases and J 3 bases, leaving 17 bases between the germline ends. The CDR3 extends over 17 amino acids. Germline V gives CDR1 LGHNA, CDR2 YSLEER. The CDR3 is CASSQDRTGPPYYGYTF. As DNA, the CDR3 is TGCGCCAGCAGCCAAGATAGAACAGGGCCTCCGTACTATGGCTACACCTTC.

The rearrangement uses TRBV9 and TRBJ2-7; no clear D. Trimming left V 0 bases short and J 5 bases short, with 15 bases between. This CDR3 region has 15 residues. CDR1 and CDR2 from the germline V gene are SGDLS and YYNGEE. DNA for the CDR3: TGTGCCAGCAGCGTAGACGCGGCCCGAATACACGAGCAGTACTTC. Translated: CASSVDAARIHEQYF.

This chain uses TRBV5-1 with TRBJ1-1, with 8 bases matching TRBD1. V trimming: 0 bases; J trimming: 4 bases; junction bases outside the gene matches: 11. The CDR3 extends over 17 amino acids. CDR1 and CDR2 from the germline V gene are SGHRS and YFSETQ. CDR3 in DNA: TGCGCCAGCAGCTTGGTACCAGGGGGCGCCTATATCACTGAAGCTTTCTTT. It encodes CASSLVPGGAYITEAFF.

The CDR3 bases are TGTGCCAGCAGTGAGCAACAGCTTAACACCGGGGAGCTGTTTTTT. Translation: CASSEQQLNTGELFF. The rearrangement joins TRBV6-1 to TRBJ2-2; D is undetermined. CDR1 is MNHNS, CDR2 SASEGT, per germline. The CDR3 has 15 amino acids. V gave up 3 bases and J gave up 2 bases, with 10 bases separating them.